This T cell receptor (beta chain) came from a study of beta chain features in type 1 diabetes. Study overall: The patients were much like the healthy donors in age, gender and cell yields. The study's findings and limits: VDJ junctions sequenced from type 1 diabetes patients showed fewer insertions and more deletions. The influence of HLA type on TCRB rearrangement stayed undetermined.

Researchers reported sorting CD4+ naive, central memory, regulatory and stem cell-like memory cells via CD45RO/CCR7/CD25/CD127/CD95/CD27. Germline CDR1 reads MNHEY; CDR2 reads SMNVEV (reference sequence). V lost 5 bases to trimming and J lost 6 bases; unmatched junction nucleotides: 9. The CDR3 has 14 residues. This clone was recorded a few times. The antigen is not known. Expressed TCRB transcripts got sequenced, as all isolated RNA was reverse transcribed. TCRdb keeps only in-frame clones here, not all; method: immunoSEQ multiplex PCR. In the table there are 450,000 to 600,000 clones, about 30% of which are singletons.

The sequenced sample consisted of naive CD4+ T cells from blood. The V gene is TRBV27, the J gene TRBJ2-5, with 7 bases matching TRBD1. The source is a man between 18 and 35 years old in good health. The CDR3 DNA reads TGTGCCAGCAGTCCGGACAGGAACTCGAAGACCCAGTACTTC. It translates to CASSPDRNSKTQYF.